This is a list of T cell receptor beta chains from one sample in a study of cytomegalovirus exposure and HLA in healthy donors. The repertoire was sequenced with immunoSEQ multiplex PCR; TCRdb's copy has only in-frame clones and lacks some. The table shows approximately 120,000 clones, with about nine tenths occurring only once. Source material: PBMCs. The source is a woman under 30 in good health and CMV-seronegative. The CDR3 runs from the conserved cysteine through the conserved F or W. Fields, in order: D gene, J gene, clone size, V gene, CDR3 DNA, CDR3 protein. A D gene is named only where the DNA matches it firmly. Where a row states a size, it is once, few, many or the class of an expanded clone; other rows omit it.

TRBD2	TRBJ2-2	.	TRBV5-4	TGTGCCAGCAGCTCTCCGGCGGGAGATGTCGGGGAGCTGTTTTTT	CASSSPAGDVGELFF
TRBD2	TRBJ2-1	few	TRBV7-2	TGTGCCAGCAGCCAGGGACTAGCGGGGAATGAGCAGTTCTTC	CASSQGLAGNEQFF
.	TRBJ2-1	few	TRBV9	TGTGCCAGCAGCCTGCGCCTGAGCTCCTACAATGAGCAGTTCTTC	CASSLRLSSYNEQFF
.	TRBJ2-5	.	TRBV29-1	TGCAGCCTTGGGGGGAGGGAGACCCAGTACTTC	CSLGGRETQYF
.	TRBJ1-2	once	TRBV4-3	TGCGCCAGCAGCCAACAAACCGGGACACCGGGAGGGGGCTACACCTTC	CASSQQTGTPGGGYTF
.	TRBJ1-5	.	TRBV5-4	TGTGCCAGCAGCTTGAGAGGCGATCATCAGCCCCAGCATTTT	CASSLRGDHQPQHF
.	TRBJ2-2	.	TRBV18	TGTGCCAGCTCACGGGACTCCACCGGGGAGCTGTTTTTT	CASSRDSTGELFF
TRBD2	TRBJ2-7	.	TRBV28	TGTGCCAGCAGCCCAATTGACGGGAGGAACTACGAGCAGTACTTC	CASSPIDGRNYEQYF
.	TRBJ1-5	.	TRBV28	TGTGCCAGCTTTGGGTGGACAGACATCTTATTTTTCGATCAGCCCCAGCATTTT	CASFGWTDILFFDQPQHF
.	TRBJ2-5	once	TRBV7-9	TGTGCCAGCAGCCCCCGGCCAGGGGGGCTGGCGGAGACCCAGTACTTC	CASSPRPGGLAETQYF
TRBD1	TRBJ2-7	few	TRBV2	TGTGCCAGCAGTGATTGGACAGGGCCCCCCTACGAGCAGTACTTC	CASSDWTGPPYEQYF
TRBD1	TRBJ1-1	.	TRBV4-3	TGCGCCAGCAGCCAAGGACAGGGGGCAAACACTGAAGCTTTCTTT	CASSQGQGANTEAFF
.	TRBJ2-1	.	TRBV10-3	TGTGCCATCAGTGAAAGGAGTAATGAGCAGTTCTTC	CAISERSNEQFF
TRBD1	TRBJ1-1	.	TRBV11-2	TGTGCCAGCAGCGGCAGGGGGCTCGGCACTGAAGCTTTCTTT	CASSGRGLGTEAFF
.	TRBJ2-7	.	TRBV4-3	TGCGCCAGCAGCCAAGGACTAGACTACGAGCAGTACTTC	CASSQGLDYEQYF
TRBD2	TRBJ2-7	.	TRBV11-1	TGTGCCAGCAGCCCGGGACTAGCTCCCATCAGGACTTACTACGAGCAGTACTTC	CASSPGLAPIRTYYEQYF
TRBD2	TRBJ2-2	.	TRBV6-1	TGTGCCGCCAGCGGGAGGGACACCGGGGAGCTGTTTTTT	CAASGRDTGELFF
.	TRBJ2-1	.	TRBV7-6	TGTGCCAGCAGCTTAGTGCGCGACAATGAGCAGTTCTTC	CASSLVRDNEQFF
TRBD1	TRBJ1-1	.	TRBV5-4	TGTGCCAGTAGGACAGGTACGATTAACACTGAAGCTTTCTTT	CASRTGTINTEAFF
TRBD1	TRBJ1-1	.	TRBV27	TGTGCCAGCAGTCCGTTAACAGGGGACCTCCCTGAAGCTTTCTTT	CASSPLTGDLPEAFF
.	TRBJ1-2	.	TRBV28	TGTGCCAGCAGTTTTGGCGGGGTCAACTATGGCTACACCTTC	CASSFGGVNYGYTF
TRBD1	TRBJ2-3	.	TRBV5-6	TGTGCCAGCAGCTTCTATGACAGGGGGTTTGCAGATACGCAGTATTTT	CASSFYDRGFADTQYF
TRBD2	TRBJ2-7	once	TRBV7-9	TGTGCCAGCAGTAGGACTAGCGGGGGGACCTTGAACGAGCAGTACTTC	CASSRTSGGTLNEQYF
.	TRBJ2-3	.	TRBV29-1	TGCAGCGTTGAAGATCTGGGGCTAGATACGCAGTATTTT	CSVEDLGLDTQYF